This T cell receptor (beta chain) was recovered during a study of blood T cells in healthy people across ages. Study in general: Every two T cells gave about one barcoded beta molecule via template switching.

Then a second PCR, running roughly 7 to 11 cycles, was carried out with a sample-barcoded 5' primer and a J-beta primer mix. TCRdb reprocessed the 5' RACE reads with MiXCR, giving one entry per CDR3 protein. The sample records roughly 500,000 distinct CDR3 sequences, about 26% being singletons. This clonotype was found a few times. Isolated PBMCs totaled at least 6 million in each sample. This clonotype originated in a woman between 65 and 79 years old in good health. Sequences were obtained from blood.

The CDR3 reads CASSPRLVGAYNEQFF. CDR3 DNA: TGCGCCAGCAGCCCCAGACTCGTTGGAGCCTACAATGAGCAGTTCTTC. The chain combines TRBV4-3 with TRBJ2-1; no clear D gene. The V end lost 4 bases, the J end lost 2 bases, and 15 bases lay between the germline ends. Germline assignment: CDR1 LGHNA and CDR2 YSLEER. CDR3 length: 16 amino acids.